This T cell receptor beta chain was identified in a study of T cells in Graves' hyperthyroidism and ophthalmopathy. TCR beta CDR3 region amplification was performed from RNA transcripts. Using the HTBI primer set, a first-round RT-PCR was run on the TCR CDR3. TCRdb itself ran the multiplex PCR reads through MiXCR, one entry per CDR3 protein. The table records about 59,000 distinct CDR3 sequences, roughly 50% of them present only once. Trimming at V came to 8 bases and at J to 2 bases, leaving 11 bases not matched to a gene. The CDR3 runs 14 residues. In germline, CDR1 is SQVTM, CDR2 ANQGSEA. About this clonotype: Its cognate antigen is unknown.

Clinical symptoms, serum thyroxine, TRAb, thyroid ultrasound and orbital computed tomography informed diagnoses. Study-level results: A model of 13 V-J pairs discriminated ophthalmopathy from stable hyperthyroidism. Model-based prediction identified ophthalmopathy a median 6.5 months prior to its onset. Most expanded thyroid clonotypes above 0.001 recurred in blood.

The source of this sequence is a woman in her sixties or seventies with Graves' ophthalmopathy. The gene calls are TRBV29-1 and TRBJ2-7; 8 nucleotides match TRBD2. Sequencing was performed on blood. The CDR3 DNA reads as TGCAGCAGTTTACGAGCGGGGGAGACCTACGAGCAGTACTTC. Translation: CSSLRAGETYEQYF.